This T cell receptor beta chain was identified in a study of OX40 agonist ivuxolimab in advanced cancers. Study-wide context: Ivuxolimab was a fully human IgG2 agonistic monoclonal antibody targeting the costimulatory receptor OX40 (CD134). Intravenous ivuxolimab was administered to patients every 2 weeks at six dose levels: 0.01, 0.1, 0.3, 1.5, 3 and 10 mg/kg. Among the roughly 50 dose-escalation patients, around 19 had hepatocellular carcinoma, 15 melanoma, 9 renal cell carcinoma and 9 head and neck cancer. In the dose-escalation cohort, more than 80% of patients were male, and the mean age was approximately 60 years with a range of about 20 to 80. Patients were allowed to have had prior anti-PD-1, anti-PD-L1 or anti-CTLA-4 therapy, and 40% to 45% of the dose-escalation patients had been treated with checkpoint inhibitors. Three dose-escalation patients achieved partial responses, one with hepatocellular carcinoma and two with cutaneous melanoma. The purpose of peripheral TCRbeta sequencing was to test whether ivuxolimab changed TCR sequence diversity and led to clonal T-cell expansion. The paper reports the monotherapy dose-escalation portion (N of about 54 patients) of the phase I ivuxolimab trial. Findings and caveats that apply to the study as a whole: In the 0.1-3.0 mg/kg groups, partial responders had among the lowest normalized peripheral clonal expansion, particularly in CD8+ T cells. Low levels of normalized T-cell clonal expansion were also shown by some nonresponding patients. Antigen specificity was not determined for the clonally expanded peripheral T cells. At doses of 0.1 to 3.0 mg/kg, clonal expansion of both CD4+ and CD8+ T cells in blood was seen between baseline and week 6. After ivuxolimab, expanded clones were on average more numerous among CD8+ T cells than among CD4+ T cells.

The CDR3 starts with the cysteine, ends with the phenylalanine, and has 15 residues. Here the CDR3 DNA is all that survives: 45 bases in frame from base 1. The germline V gene encodes CDR1 ENHRY and CDR2 SYGVKD. Trimmed from V: 5 bases; trimmed from J: 8 bases; junction bases lacking a gene match: 11. Patients with autoimmune disease history or receiving systemic immunosuppression were excluded from the trial. Peripheral blood for TCR sequencing was drawn from every dose cohort at baseline, at cycle 4 day 1 and at cycle 7 day 1. The samples were taken from a phase I, first-in-human, multicenter, open-label dose-escalation trial of ivuxolimab. Adults with locally advanced or metastatic melanoma, renal cell carcinoma, hepatocellular carcinoma or head and neck squamous cell carcinoma were enrolled in the trial. Before TCR sequencing, CD4+ T cells and CD8+ T cells from peripheral blood were sorted into separate populations.

Regarding this clone: Which antigen it targets is not known. The input lacks base qualities; no much larger clone sits a single base away.

To sequence the TCRbeta CDR3 region, genomic DNA was isolated from the sorted cells. TCRbeta CDR3 regions were sequenced using the immunoSEQ Assay. TCRdb obtained this table from immuneACCESS and retained in-frame rearrangements with V and J assigned. These tables miss some clones; where compared with another copy, unresolved V genes account for less than half of the shortfall, and the remainder is unexplained. In all, the sample holds tens of thousands of clones, and 80% to 90% of those were seen once. The ten largest clones capture about 0.78% of the sample. The source material was CD4+ or CD8+ T cells sorted from blood, sampled in a trial of the OX40 agonist ivuxolimab. The rearrangement combines TRBV10-3 with TRBJ2-1; TRBD1 fits 8 bases in the junction. This sequence was found in an adult with an advanced solid tumor such as melanoma, head and neck, liver or kidney cancer. The nucleotides are TGTGCCATCAGTATCGGACAGGGTGTTGGAGATGAGCAGTTCTTC. This sequence encodes CAISIGQGVGDEQFF.